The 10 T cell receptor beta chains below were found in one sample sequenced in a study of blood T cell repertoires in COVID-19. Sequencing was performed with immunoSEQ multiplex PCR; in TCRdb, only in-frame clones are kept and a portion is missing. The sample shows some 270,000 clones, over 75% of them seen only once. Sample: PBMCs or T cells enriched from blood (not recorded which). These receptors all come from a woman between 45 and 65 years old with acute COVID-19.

The CDR3 is CASSHRAGVATDTQYF. The CDR3 DNA reads as TGTGCCAGCAGCCACAGAGCGGGGGTAGCCACAGATACGCAGTATTTT. The chain couples TRBV4-2 to TRBJ2-3; 8 bases are shared with TRBD2. Germline V gene data show CDR1 as LGHNA and CDR2 as YNFKEQ. The CDR3 runs 16 residues. The V segment lost 3 bases and the J segment 2 bases; nucleotides outside the gene matches: 7.

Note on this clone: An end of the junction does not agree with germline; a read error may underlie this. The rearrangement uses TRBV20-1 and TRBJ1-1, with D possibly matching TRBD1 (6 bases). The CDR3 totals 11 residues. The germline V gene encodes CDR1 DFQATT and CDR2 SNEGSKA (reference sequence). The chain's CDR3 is CSARGEDRAFF. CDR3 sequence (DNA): TGCAGTGCCAGAGGTGAGGACAGAGCTTTCTTT.

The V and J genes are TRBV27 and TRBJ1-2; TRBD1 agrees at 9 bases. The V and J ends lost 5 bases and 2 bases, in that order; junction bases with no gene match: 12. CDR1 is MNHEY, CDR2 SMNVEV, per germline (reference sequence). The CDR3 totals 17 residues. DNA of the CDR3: TGTGCCAGCAGTGACGGGACCGGGACAGGGACCAACTATGGCTACACCTTC. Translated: CASSDGTGTGTNYGYTF.

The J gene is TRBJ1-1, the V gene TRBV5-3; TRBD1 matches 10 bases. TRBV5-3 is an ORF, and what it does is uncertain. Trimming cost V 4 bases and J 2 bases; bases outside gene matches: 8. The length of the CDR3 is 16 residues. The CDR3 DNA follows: TGTGCCAGAAGCCTTAGGACAGGGGGGGATAACACTGAAGCTTTCTTT. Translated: CARSLRTGGDNTEAFF.

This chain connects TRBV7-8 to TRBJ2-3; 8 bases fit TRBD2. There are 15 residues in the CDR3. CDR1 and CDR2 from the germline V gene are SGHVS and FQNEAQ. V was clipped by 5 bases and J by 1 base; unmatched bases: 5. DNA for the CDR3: TGTGCCAGCAGCGTCCCAGCGGGGGGCACAGATACGCAGTATTTT. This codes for CASSVPAGGTDTQYF. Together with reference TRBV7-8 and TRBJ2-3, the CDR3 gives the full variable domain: GAGVSQSPRYKVAKRGQDVALRCDPISGHVSLFWYQQALGQGPEFLTYFQNEAQLDKSGLPSDRFFAERPEGSVSTLKIQRTQQEDSAVYLCASSVPAGGTDTQYFGPGTRLTVL.

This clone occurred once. The chain's CDR3 is CASSSGTGGRTEAFF. DNA for the CDR3: TGTGCCAGCAGCTCGGGGACAGGGGGCCGTACTGAAGCTTTCTTT. The chain carries TRBV7-9 and TRBJ1-1, with TRBD1 matching 12 bases. The germline V gene encodes CDR1 SEHNR and CDR2 FQNEAQ (reference sequence). CDR3 length equals 15 residues. The J segment lost 5 bases and the V segment lost 4 bases, leaving 5 bases of the junction unmatched.

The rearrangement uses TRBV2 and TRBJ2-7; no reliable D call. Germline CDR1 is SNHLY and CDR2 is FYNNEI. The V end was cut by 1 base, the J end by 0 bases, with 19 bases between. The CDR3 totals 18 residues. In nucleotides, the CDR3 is TGTGCCAGCAGTGAAGGTCTTTGGAGCGATCCCTCCTCCTACGAGCAGTACTTC. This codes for CASSEGLWSDPSSYEQYF.

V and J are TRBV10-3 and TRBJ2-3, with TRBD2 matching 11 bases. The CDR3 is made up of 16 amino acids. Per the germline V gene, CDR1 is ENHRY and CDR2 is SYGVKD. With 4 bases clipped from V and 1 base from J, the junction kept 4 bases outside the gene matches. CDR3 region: CAISGGGLAGTDTQYF. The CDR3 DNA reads TGTGCCATCAGTGGCGGGGGACTAGCGGGCACAGATACGCAGTATTTT.

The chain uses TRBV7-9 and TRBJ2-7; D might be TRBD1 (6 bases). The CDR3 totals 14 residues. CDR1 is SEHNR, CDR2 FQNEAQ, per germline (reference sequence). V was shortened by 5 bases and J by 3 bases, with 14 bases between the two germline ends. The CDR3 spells CASSQTGNDYEQYF. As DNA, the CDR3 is TGTGCCAGCAGCCAAACAGGGAACGACTACGAGCAGTACTTC.

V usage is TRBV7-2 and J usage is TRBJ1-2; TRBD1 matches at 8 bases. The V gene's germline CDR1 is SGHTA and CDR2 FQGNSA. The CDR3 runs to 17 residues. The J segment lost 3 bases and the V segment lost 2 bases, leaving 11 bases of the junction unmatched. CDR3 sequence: CASSLTGGQGFDYGYTF. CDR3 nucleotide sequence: TGTGCCAGCAGCTTAACGGGCGGACAGGGATTCGACTATGGCTACACCTTC.